The 27 T cell receptor beta chains presented below share a single source sample, sequenced in a study of blood T cell repertoires in COVID-19. TCRdb keeps only in-frame clones here, not all; method: immunoSEQ multiplex PCR. This table holds about 160,000 clones, approximately 86% found once. Specimen: peripheral blood. All receptors derive from a middle-aged man with active or convalescent COVID-19.

This chain links TRBV5-1 with TRBJ2-5; possible D gene TRBD1, 5 bases. The CDR3 totals 13 residues. V was clipped by 2 bases and J by 1 base, with 6 bases between them. Germline V gene data show CDR1 as SGHRS and CDR2 as YFSETQ. In DNA form, the CDR3 reads TGCGCCAGCAGCTTACAGGTCCAAGAGACCCAGTACTTC. Protein product: CASSLQVQETQYF. The variable domain in full, completed from reference TRBV5-1 and TRBJ2-5, reads KAGVTQTPRYLIKTRGQQVTLSCSPISGHRSVSWYQQTPGQGLQFLFEYFSETQRNKGNFPGRFSGRQFSNSRSEMNVSTLELGDSALYLCASSLQVQETQYFGPGTRLLVL.

J is TRBJ1-1 and V is TRBV28; 9 nucleotides align to TRBD1. J gave up 10 bases and V 6 bases, and 9 bases lay outside the gene matches. Per germline, CDR1 MDHEN and CDR2 SYDVKM. CDR3 size: 13 residues. The CDR3 bases are TGTGCCAGCAGGCCGGGACAGGGTAATCGAGCTTTCTTT. Translation: CASRPGQGNRAFF.

The rearrangement joins TRBV27 to TRBJ1-2, with D perhaps TRBD1 (6 bases). The germline V gene encodes CDR1 MNHEY and CDR2 SMNVEV (reference sequence). This CDR3 spans 15 amino acids. The V and J ends lost 6 bases and 5 bases respectively, with 19 bases between them. The DNA of the CDR3 is TGTGCCAGCAGCCCCGGACAGACTATTAATTATGGCTACACCTTC. Amino acid sequence: CASSPGQTINYGYTF.

V and J are TRBV7-2 and TRBJ2-7, with 9 nucleotides matching TRBD1. CDR1 and CDR2 from the germline V gene are SGHTA and FQGNSA. CDR3 length equals 14 residues. V was pared by 5 bases and J by 6 bases, with 8 bases of the junction left unmatched. DNA of the CDR3: TGTGCCAGCAGCGAGGGGACAGGGAGGGTCGAGCAGTACTTC. Its protein is CASSEGTGRVEQYF.

This CDR3 is CASNLSQGSGGYTF. The CDR3 coding sequence is TGTGCCAGCAACCTAAGTCAGGGGTCGGGCGGCTACACCTTC. The chain links TRBV28 to TRBJ1-2; perhaps TRBD1 as D (6 bases). V was cut by 7 bases and J by 8 bases, with 20 bases left in between. Germline V CDR1 and CDR2: MDHEN, SYDVKM. This CDR3 is 14 amino acids long.

This clone was seen many times. The chain recombines TRBV27 with TRBJ1-2, with D tentatively TRBD1 (6 bases). V lost 6 bases to trimming and J lost 6 bases, with 14 bases between them. The CDR3 consists of 13 residues. Germline CDR1 and CDR2: MNHEY and SMNVEV (reference sequence). In DNA, the CDR3 is TGTGCCAGCAGCATCAACAGGGAACATGGCTACACCTTC. Translation: CASSINREHGYTF.

The V and J genes are TRBV27 and TRBJ2-3; maybe TRBD2 (6 bases). The CDR3 runs to 13 residues. Trimming took 6 bases from V and 4 from J, leaving 11 bases between them. Germline CDR1 is MNHEY and CDR2 is SMNVEV (reference sequence). The CDR3 sequence is CASSRSSADTQYF. CDR3 coding DNA: TGTGCCAGCAGCAGGTCTAGCGCAGATACGCAGTATTTT.

The CDR3 sequence: CASSLLTGRAGNTIYF. The CDR3 region has the DNA TGTGCCAGCAGCTTGCTGACAGGGAGAGCTGGAAACACCATATATTTT. The V gene is TRBV11-2, the J gene TRBJ1-3; 7 bases fit TRBD1. Germline lookup yields CDR1 SGHAT and CDR2 FQNNGV. With 3 bases clipped from V and 2 bases from J, the junction kept 7 bases outside the gene matches. The CDR3 is 16 amino acids.

The chain employs TRBV7-8 and TRBJ1-1; weak D call: TRBD1 (6 bases). The germline V gene encodes CDR1 SGHVS and CDR2 FQNEAQ. Trimming removed 4 bases at V and 8 bases at J, with 17 bases between. This CDR3 comprises 14 residues. The CDR3 DNA reads as TGTGCCAGCAGCTCCCGAGGGGGGGCAAGAGAAGCTTTCTTT. This translates into CASSSRGGAREAFF. The full variable domain, completed using reference TRBV7-8 and TRBJ1-1, is GAGVSQSPRYKVAKRGQDVALRCDPISGHVSLFWYQQALGQGPEFLTYFQNEAQLDKSGLPSDRFFAERPEGSVSTLKIQRTQQEDSAVYLCASSSRGGAREAFFGQGTRLTVV.

The genes are TRBV6-2 or TRBV6-3 and TRBJ2-1; 7 bases are shared with TRBD2. Germline assignment: CDR1 MNHEY and CDR2 SVGEGT. The CDR3 runs to 15 residues. Unmatched junction bases numbered 6, after V lost 3 bases and J lost 4 bases. CDR3 sequence: CASSYGSGGYNEQFF. In DNA form, the CDR3 reads TGTGCCAGCAGTTATGGGTCGGGGGGTTACAATGAGCAGTTCTTC.

J is TRBJ2-6 and V is TRBV6-5, with D unclear. V was clipped by 6 bases and J by 4 bases, with 13 bases between them. This CDR3 contains 15 residues. CDR1 and CDR2 (germline): MNHEY, SVGAGI. Here the CDR3 reads CASSLGSSGANVLTF. In DNA, the CDR3 is TGTGCCAGCAGCCTAGGTTCGTCCGGGGCCAACGTCCTGACTTTC.

This chain joins TRBV19 and TRBJ2-5; the D is unclear. Germline CDR1 and CDR2: LNHDA and SQIVND (reference sequence). Trimming removed 9 bases at V and 5 bases at J, with 16 bases between. The CDR3 has 13 residues. The CDR3 DNA reads TGTGCCAGCCAAAGGTCAGGATGGGAGACCCAGTACTTC. This translates into CASQRSGWETQYF.

The V gene is TRBV6-2 or TRBV6-3, the J gene TRBJ1-1, with D possibly matching TRBD1 (6 bases). This CDR3 comprises 16 residues. Per germline, CDR1 MNHEY and CDR2 SVGEGT. Trimming cost V 2 bases and J 1 base, with 14 bases left between them. CDR3 bases: TGTGCCAGCAGTTACGGAACGACAGGCCGGAACACTGAAGCTTTCTTT. Protein sequence: CASSYGTTGRNTEAFF.

V is TRBV6-6 and J is TRBJ1-4; D is possibly TRBD1 (6 bases). Trimming removed 2 bases at V and 3 bases at J, with 13 bases between. The V gene's germline CDR1 is MNHNY and CDR2 SVGAGI (reference sequence). The CDR3 contains 16 residues. CDR3: CASSYAGAGANEKLFF. CDR3 coding DNA: TGTGCCAGCAGTTACGCAGGGGCTGGAGCTAATGAAAAACTGTTTTTT.

The chain couples TRBV29-1 to TRBJ2-2; TRBD1 aligns across 12 bases. V lost 4 bases, J lost 6 bases, and 3 bases stayed unmatched. The germline gives CDR1 SQVTM, CDR2 ANQGSEA. The CDR3 loop spans 14 amino acids. CDR3: CSVGGQGASGELFF. The CDR3 DNA reads TGCAGCGTTGGGGGACAGGGGGCCTCCGGGGAGCTGTTTTTT.

The chain carries TRBV24-1 and TRBJ2-2, with no clear D. This CDR3 contains 13 residues. Trimming removed 6 bases at V and 2 bases at J, with 6 bases between. From germline, CDR1 is KGHDR and CDR2 SFDVKD. This CDR3 is CATSRRNTGELFF. The CDR3 nucleotides read TGTGCCACCAGTCGCAGAAACACCGGGGAGCTGTTTTTT.

This clone was counted between two and nine times. The chain links TRBV4-2 to TRBJ1-1; D is undetermined. V lost 6 bases and J 2 bases, leaving 7 bases between the germline ends. CDR1 LGHNA and CDR2 YNFKEQ come from the germline V gene. This CDR3 has 12 amino acids. The CDR3 coding sequence is TGTGCCAGCAGACGGGGTAACACTGAAGCTTTCTTT. Residues: CASRRGNTEAFF.

A note on this clone: An end of the junction differs from the germline gene, which may be a read error. The chain employs TRBV3-1 (or the pseudogene TRBV3-2) and TRBJ1-1; D not certain. This CDR3 has 16 amino acids. Germline V gene data show CDR1 as LGHDT and CDR2 as YNNKEL (reference sequence). The CDR3 nucleotides are TGTGCCAGCAGCCAAGCCCGAGTTTACCCGAACCCTGAAGCTTTCTTT. Its protein product is CASSQARVYPNPEAFF.

The V and J genes are TRBV2 and TRBJ2-5, with 7 bases that match TRBD2. The CDR3 is 11 residues long. Germline CDR1 and CDR2: SNHLY and FYNNEI. V shed 5 bases and J 14 bases; nucleotides not matched to a gene: 8. CDR3: CASSYPGTTYF. The CDR3 coding sequence is TGTGCCAGCAGTTATCCCGGGACTACCTACTTC.

The chain couples TRBV3-1 (or the pseudogene TRBV3-2) to TRBJ1-2, with TRBD1 matching 7 bases. CDR3 length: 14 residues. The V segment lost 3 bases and the J segment 2 bases; nucleotides outside the gene matches: 3. Germline V gene lookup returns CDR1 LGHDT and CDR2 YNNKEL (reference sequence). DNA of the CDR3: TGTGCCAGCAGCCAGGGGACAGCAAACTATGGCTACACCTTC. As protein: CASSQGTANYGYTF.

V is TRBV5-1 and J is TRBJ2-7; TRBD2 matches at 7 bases. Germline CDR1 and CDR2: SGHRS and YFSETQ. The CDR3 has 14 residues. V dropped 4 bases and J dropped 3; count of bases not matched to a gene: 7. The CDR3 loop reads CASSPRGGVYEQYF. The DNA for the CDR3 is TGCGCCAGCAGCCCGAGGGGAGGGGTCTACGAGCAGTACTTC.

The chain carries TRBV7-9 and TRBJ2-7; 8 nucleotides align to TRBD1. Germline V gene sequence: CDR1 SEHNR, CDR2 FQNEAQ (reference sequence). The CDR3 is made up of 14 amino acids. The V segment lost 5 bases and the J segment 4 bases; nucleotides outside the gene matches: 7. Here the CDR3 reads CASSQGQGAYEQYF. CDR3 nucleotides: TGTGCCAGCAGCCAAGGGCAGGGGGCGTACGAGCAGTACTTC.

The CDR3 sequence: CASSLDRGFGNTIYF. The CDR3 DNA reads TGTGCCAGCAGCTTGGACAGGGGATTTGGAAACACCATATATTTT. J is TRBJ1-3 and V is TRBV5-5, with TRBD1 matching 7 bases. After removal of 0 bases from V and 3 bases from J, the junction contained 3 bases not matched to a gene. CDR1 and CDR2 (germline): SGHKS, YYEKEE (reference sequence). There are 15 residues in the CDR3.

This clone was counted a few times. The chain uses TRBV7-8 and TRBJ2-7; 7 bases match TRBD1. Trimming cost V 5 bases and J 3 bases; bases outside gene matches: 4. Germline lookup yields CDR1 SGHVS and CDR2 FQNEAQ. The CDR3 covers 13 residues. DNA of the CDR3: TGTGCCAGCAGCCGGACAGGCAACTACGAGCAGTACTTC. This sequence encodes CASSRTGNYEQYF.

This chain uses TRBV25-1 with TRBJ2-1; 10 bases map to TRBD1. Germline lookup yields CDR1 MGHDK and CDR2 SYGVNS. V lost 3 bases and J lost 7; bases outside the gene matches: 6. This CDR3 spans 15 amino acids. CDR3 amino acids: CASSDTGQGRNEQFF. CDR3 in DNA: TGTGCCAGCAGTGATACGGGACAGGGGAGAAATGAGCAGTTCTTC.

V gene TRBV5-1 combines with J gene TRBJ2-1; TRBD2 is a possible D gene (5 bases). With 6 bases removed from V and 4 bases from J, the gap between germline ends came to 14 bases. The germline CDR1 and CDR2 sequences are SGHRS and YFSETQ. This CDR3 is 14 amino acids long. DNA of the CDR3: TGCGCCAGCAAGCGGATGGACGGATACAATGAGCAGTTCTTC. As protein: CASKRMDGYNEQFF.

The chain employs TRBV2 and TRBJ2-3; 12 bases are a match to TRBD2. With V trimmed by 7 bases and J by 2 bases, 7 bases remained unmatched. This CDR3 is 16 amino acids long. Germline lookup yields CDR1 SNHLY and CDR2 FYNNEI. CDR3 sequence (DNA): TGTGCCAGCATGCGACTAGCGGGAGTGCTCACAGATACGCAGTATTTT. The encoded protein is CASMRLAGVLTDTQYF.